The subject of this entry is one T cell receptor beta chain. In the authors' workflow: Reference gene primer amplification yielded estimated nucleated cell counts. TCRdb's copy holds only in-frame clones and misses some; the assay was immunoSEQ multiplex PCR. Clone size and the V and J calls come from that table; the DNA yielded D and trimming. The repertoire consists of 150,000 to 160,000 clones, with around 78% occurring once and the leading ten covering about 1.8%. The data were obtained in a study of blood T cell repertoires in COVID-19. Overall study: Sites in the United States, Italy and Spain provided acute and convalescent COVID-19 samples. PBMCs, B-cell-depleted T cells, or T cells provided the cDNA or gDNA that made up the material.

The CDR3 sequence is 13 residues long. V was clipped by 2 bases and J by 5 bases, with 7 bases between them. Germline lookup yields CDR1 SGHTA and CDR2 FQGNSA. Sequences were obtained from peripheral blood. The V gene is TRBV7-2, the J gene TRBJ1-5; D is possibly TRBD1 (6 bases). This sequence was found in a man aged 80 or over with acute or convalescent COVID-19. The CDR3 spells CASSLNRDQPQHF. The CDR3 DNA reads TGTGCCAGCAGCTTAAACAGGGATCAGCCCCAGCATTTT.